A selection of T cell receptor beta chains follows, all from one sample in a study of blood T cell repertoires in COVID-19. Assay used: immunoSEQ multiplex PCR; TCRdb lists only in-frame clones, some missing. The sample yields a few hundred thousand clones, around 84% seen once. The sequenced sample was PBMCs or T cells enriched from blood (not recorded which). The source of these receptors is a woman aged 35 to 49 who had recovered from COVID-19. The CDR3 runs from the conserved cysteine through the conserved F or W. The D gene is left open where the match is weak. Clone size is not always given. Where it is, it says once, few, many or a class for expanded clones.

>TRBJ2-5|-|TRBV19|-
TGTGCCAGTAGGGGGGCCGGGTCGGAGACCCAGTACTTC
CASRGAGSETQYF
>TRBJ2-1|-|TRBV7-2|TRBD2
TGTGCCAGCAGCCCAGGGACTAGCGCTGCCCTCTACAATGAGCAGTTCTTC
CASSPGTSAALYNEQFF
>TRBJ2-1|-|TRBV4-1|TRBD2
TGCGCCAGCAGAACACTAGCGGGAGATTTGATTGAGCAGTTCTTC
CASRTLAGDLIEQFF
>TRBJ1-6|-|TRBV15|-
TGTGCCACCAGCAGAGCCCAGGTATCACCCCTCCACTTT
CATSRAQVSPLHF
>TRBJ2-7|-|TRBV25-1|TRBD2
TGTGCCAGCAGTCACCCCGGGACTAGGGCCTACGAGCAGTACTTC
CASSHPGTRAYEQYF
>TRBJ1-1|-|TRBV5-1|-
TGCGCCAGCAGCGGGTGGGGTAGCGACACTGAAGCTTTCTTT
CASSGWGSDTEAFF
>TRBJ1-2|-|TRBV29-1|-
TGCAGCGTTGGGACTCCATATGGCTACACCTTC
CSVGTPYGYTF
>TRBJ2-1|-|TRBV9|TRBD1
TGTGCCAGCAGCCCCCGGACAGGGGTTGATAGGTACAATGAGCAGTTCTTC
CASSPRTGVDRYNEQFF
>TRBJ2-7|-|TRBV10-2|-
TGCGCCAGCAGTGACCAGGGTCCGGTCGACGAGCAGTACTTC
CASSDQGPVDEQYF
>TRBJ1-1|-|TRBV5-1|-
TGCGCCAGCAGTATGGACAGCCCTCGAAACACTGAAGCTTTCTTT
CASSMDSPRNTEAFF
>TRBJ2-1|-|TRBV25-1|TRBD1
TGTGCCAGCAGTTCTCCAAACAGGGGCCCTCCGTTCTTC
CASSSPNRGPPFF
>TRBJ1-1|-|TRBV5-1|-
TGCGCCAGCAGCCCCCGCGACTGGGTGAACACTGAAGCTTTCTTT
CASSPRDWVNTEAFF
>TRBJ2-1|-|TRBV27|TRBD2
TGTGCCAGCAGTTTATGGGCCGGGGTGGGCGGGAGGAGTGGTGAGCAGTTCTTC
CASSLWAGVGGRSGEQFF
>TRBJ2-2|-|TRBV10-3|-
TGTGCCATCAGTCCCCCGGCGGGGGCGGGGGAGCTGTTTTTT
CAISPPAGAGELFF
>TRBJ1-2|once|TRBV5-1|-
TGCGCCAGCAGCTTGGATCTCGGGGGCTATGGCTACACCTTC
CASSLDLGGYGYTF
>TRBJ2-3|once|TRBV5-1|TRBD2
TGCGCCAGCAGCTTGGCACTAGCGGCCCGAAGGGATACGCAGTATTTT
CASSLALAARRDTQYF
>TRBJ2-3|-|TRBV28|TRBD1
TGTGCCAGCAGTTTAGCGGACAGGGGTAAATGGGATACGCAGTATTTT
CASSLADRGKWDTQYF
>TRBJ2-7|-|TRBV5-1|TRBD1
TGCGCCAGTAGCGTACTGACAGGGACCCACGAGCAGTACTTC
CASSVLTGTHEQYF
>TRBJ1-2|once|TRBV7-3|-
TGTGCCAGCAGCTACCGGGACTATGGCTACACCTTC
CASSYRDYGYTF